Here is one T cell receptor (beta chain) with its context. This clone was recorded once. No cognate antigen has been identified for it. No much larger clone exists at a distance of one base, and base qualities are not known. The data derive from a study of graft-versus-host responses after intestinal transplantation (dated by TCRdb to the early 2020s). Background on the whole study: Recipients received multivisceral, liver-intestinal, or isolated intestinal transplants. Every recipient was given anti-thymocyte globulin induction, followed by approximately 3 years of maintenance tacrolimus and steroids. After intestinal transplantation, graft-versus-host and host-versus-graft alloreactive T cell clones were followed in the graft, circulation and bone marrow using bulk TCR-beta CDR3 sequencing. To identify alloreactive clones, pre-transplant mixed lymphocyte reaction products were sequenced and compared with unstimulated pre-transplant donor and recipient T cells. The cohort enrolled about two dozen intestinal transplant recipients, one of whom was a retransplant, and a few patients without pretransplant specimens were excluded. Donor T cell macrochimerism was defined as a peak of at least 4% donor T cells among recipient peripheral blood mononuclear cells. Instead of going to the commercial service, samples from a few later patients were sequenced in-house on an Illumina MiSeq and processed with MiXCR. The paper's findings and limits, for the study overall: Early after transplant, peak levels of circulating GvH clones were found to be associated with declines in HvG clones. Patients with donor T cell macrochimerism had high GvH to HvG T cell clonal ratios in their allografts. GvH clones were found in recipient bone marrow, and some of the GvH clones appeared earlier in ileal mucosa or blood, which is consistent with an intestinal mucosal origin. Conclusions were limited by the relatively low number and heterogeneity of intestinal transplant patients.

This specimen's time point label, interpreted: cells obtained before transplantation from donor or recipient. CD3+CD4+ and CD3+CD8+ populations were FACS-sorted from unstimulated pre-transplant donor and recipient cells taken from spleen or lymph nodes. From cysteine to phenylalanine, the CDR3 is 15 amino acids long. Only the CDR3 region is kept as DNA, spanning 45 bases read in frame from base 1. After removal of 1 base from V and 4 bases from J, the junction retains 8 bases not matched to a gene. CDR1 and CDR2 are drawn from the germline V gene (reference sequence): SGHNT, YYREEE. The library was built by means of the immunoSEQ multiplex PCR assay. For most patients, genomic DNA was isolated with the Qiagen DNeasy Blood and Tissue Kit and shipped frozen to Adaptive Biotechnologies for TCR sequencing. High-throughput TCR-beta CDR3 sequencing of genomic DNA from most patients was performed by Adaptive Biotechnologies. The study's processing was this. TCR sequencing data for roughly 20 patients were retrieved from Adaptive's ImmunoSEQ software; three other patients were processed with MiXCR and VDJtools. CD4 versus CD8 sorting errors were corrected by removing sequences found in both subsets at a frequency ratio below 5:1. CDR3 nucleotide sequences shared between donor and recipient were removed because their origin could not be assigned. At least 2-fold expansion over unstimulated cells and a minimum CFSE-low frequency of 0.002% (template counts) or 0.001% (read counts) were required for clones to be classified as alloreactive. Clones detected in sequenced pre-transplant spleen, lymph node, or MLR CFSE-low populations of the donor or recipient were defined as mappable. Cumulative frequency of alloreactive clones was calculated as a percentage of all sequences weighted by copy number. The table comes from immuneACCESS by way of TCRdb, which keeps in-frame sequences with V and J called. Part of the clones is missing from these tables; in studies checked, under half for an unresolved V gene and the rest for unknown reasons. V and J calls and clone size are those listed in that table; D and trimming were worked out from the DNA. Here the sample has more than 95,000 clones; roughly nine tenths occur a single time. The ten largest account for more than 0.15% of the sample.

Sample: unstimulated CD4+ T cells sorted from spleen or lymph node cells, taken before intestinal transplant. The chain employs TRBV5-4 and TRBJ2-7, with 7 bases aligning to TRBD1. The receptor was derived from a human donor who received an intestinal transplant. The nucleotide sequence is TGTGCCAGCAGCTTGCCCCAGGGGGACCCGTACGAGCAGTACTTC. This is translated as CASSLPQGDPYEQYF.